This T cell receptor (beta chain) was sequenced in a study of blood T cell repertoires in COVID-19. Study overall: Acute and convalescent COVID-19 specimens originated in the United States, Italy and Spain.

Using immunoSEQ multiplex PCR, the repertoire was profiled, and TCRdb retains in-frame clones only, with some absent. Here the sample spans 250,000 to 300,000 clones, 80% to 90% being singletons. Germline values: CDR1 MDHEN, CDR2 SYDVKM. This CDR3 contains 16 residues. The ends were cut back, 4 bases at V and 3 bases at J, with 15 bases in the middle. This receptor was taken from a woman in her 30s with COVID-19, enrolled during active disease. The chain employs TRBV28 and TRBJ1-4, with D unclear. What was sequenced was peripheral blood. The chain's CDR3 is CASSSPFGRANEKLFF. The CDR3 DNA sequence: TGTGCCAGCAGTTCGCCTTTTGGGCGGGCTAATGAAAAACTGTTTTTT.